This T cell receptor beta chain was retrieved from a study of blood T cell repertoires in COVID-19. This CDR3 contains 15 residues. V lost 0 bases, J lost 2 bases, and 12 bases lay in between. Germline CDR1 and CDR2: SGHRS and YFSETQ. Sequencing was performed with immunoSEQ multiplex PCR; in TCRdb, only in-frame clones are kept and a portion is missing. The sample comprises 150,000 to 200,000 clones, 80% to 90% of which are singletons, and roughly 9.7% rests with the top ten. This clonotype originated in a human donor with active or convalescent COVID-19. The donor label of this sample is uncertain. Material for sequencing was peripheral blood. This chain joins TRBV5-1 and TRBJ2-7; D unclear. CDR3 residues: CASSLAVSRTYEQYF. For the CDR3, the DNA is TGCGCCAGCAGCTTGGCCGTATCCAGGACCTACGAGCAGTACTTC.